This entry features one TCR beta chain sequence. Its antigen remains undetermined. No base qualities exist here, and no much larger clone lies one base off it. The cohort was made up of several hundred healthy bone marrow donors. Cohort members were all nominally healthy when sampled, although unrecorded immune exposures were likely present. The donor was CMV seropositive and was included in the group of approximately 300 seropositive cohort members. Each donor provided a peripheral blood sample, and peripheral blood mononuclear cells were used for TCR beta sequencing. The Qiagen DNeasy Blood Extraction Kit was used to extract genomic DNA from the blood cell samples. Library preparation used the immunoSEQ multiplex PCR assay. A mixture of 60 forward primers for TCR Vbeta segments and 13 reverse primers for TCR Jbeta segments was used in the multiplex PCR. The CDR3 region of rearranged TCR beta genes was amplified from genomic DNA with a multiplex PCR assay. The amplified TCR beta libraries were sequenced on the Illumina HiSeq System as 87-base-pair reads. Processing in the source paper ran as follows. A later analysis tallied 70 million to 100 million unique TCR beta chains across the approximately 670 repertoires, and 10 million to 11 million of those chains were shared by two or more donors. Raw reads were error-corrected and collapsed into unique sequences by a nearest-neighbor algorithm in which closely related sequences were merged to remove PCR and sequencing errors. Alignment of CDR3 sequences to IMGT reference sequences was used to assign V, D and J gene segments. For a sequence to be retained, at least a six-nucleotide match to both a V gene segment and a J gene segment was required. Rearrangements were called productive when the CDR3 lacked stop codons and stayed in frame with V and J; all others were non-productive. Following IMGT convention, CDR3 was defined as the stretch from the second conserved V-encoded cysteine up to the conserved J-encoded phenylalanine. The earlier analysis of 500 to 750 of the donors excluded any sequence lacking an unambiguous match to a single V gene segment. An earlier analysis of around 600 of the donors classified V segments as functional when productive rearrangements were above 56.7% and as segregating when the standard deviation between donors was above 5%. A statistical classification framework was built to diagnose cytomegalovirus status from the catalog of TCR beta chain sequences. In a later analysis, V and J genes were assigned by comparing TCR nucleotide sequences against IMGT/GENE-DB human TR gene sequences. The TCRdist pipeline was used in a later analysis to assign CDR3 sequences and most-parsimonious VDJ recombination scenarios. In a later analysis, each TCR beta chain was defined by its CDR3 amino acid sequence together with its V-gene family, and reads without a unique V-gene family were excluded. In a later analysis, around 600 highly shared, low-generation-probability nucleotide sequences were removed to address suspected cross-contamination and a sequencing artifact. In a later analysis, a clonal expansion index was calculated for each public chain from normalized within-repertoire ranks of inferred template counts. Generation probabilities in a later analysis came from a VDJ recombination model fitted to out-of-frame rearrangements, and those results were checked against IGoR. A later analysis scored TCR-TCR, TCR-HLA and TCR-CMV co-occurrence with hypergeometric tests, applying a repertoire-size bias correction to TCR pairs. To estimate false discovery rates, a later analysis permuted the HLA or CMV assignments 20 times. In a later analysis, co-occurring TCRs were grouped with DBSCAN, and TCRdist sequence similarity was added when clustering was performed within HLA-allele-positive subsets. For co-occurrence clustering, repertoires with fewer than 30,000 or more than 120,000 public chains were excluded, along with five or six repertoires with anomalous nucleotide sharing. In TCRdb, the immuneACCESS table is reduced to in-frame sequences with V and J assigned. These tables do not hold every clone; where another copy was compared, an unresolved V gene accounts for under half, and the others remain unexplained. The V and J calls and clone size were taken over from that table, and D and trimming were inferred from the DNA. This sample has some 210,000 clones in its table, and approximately 83% of those were observed once. In total, the top ten clones hold about 9.4% of the sample.

These data originate in a study of cytomegalovirus exposure and HLA in healthy donors (dated by TCRdb to 2015 to 2018). With respect to the entire study: According to an earlier analysis of several hundred of the donors, roughly 180 million T cells yielded 120 million or so unique TCR beta sequences and 276 Gb of sequence data. Roughly 290 gigabases of sequencing data and about 92 million unique TCR sequences made up an early release that covered approximately 700 HLA-typed donors. The genetic ancestry cluster associated with self-reported Caucasian donors included about 84% of the roughly 360 genotyped donors. The aim of the study was to test whether cataloging public T cell receptors could identify signatures of past pathogen exposure. The T cell repertoires of several hundred subjects were profiled by immunosequencing and related to cytomegalovirus serostatus. In addition to the first cohort of 650 to 800 subjects, a separate validation cohort of 120 different subjects was used. To predict cytomegalovirus infection status, the study brought together high-throughput TCR immunosequencing, statistical association of individual TCRs with disease status, and machine learning. To study patterns of TCR occurrence, a later analysis re-analyzed previously published TCR beta repertoires from 700 or so donors and added high-resolution HLA genotyping. The later analysis used no new phenotypic data to find candidate immune exposures, relying instead on TCR beta sequences and their occurrence across donors. An earlier analysis of approximately 580 of the donors used high-throughput TCR beta sequencing to judge whether each TCR beta V gene segment behaved as functional or pseudogenic. Donor age, sex, ethnicity and CMV serostatus were collected together with the repertoire data. In a later genetic analysis, genome-wide SNP genotypes for about three fifths of the roughly 670 donors were used, and that subset was treated as a discovery cohort. Every discovery cohort repertoire had been produced on one sequencing platform. Class I and class II HLA loci were covered by the typing at four-digit resolution. Typing coverage differed by locus: A, B, C, DRB1 and DQB1 were typed in roughly 620-640 donors, DQA1 in roughly 500, DPA1 in some 570, and DPB1 in just under 480. Several DR-DQ haplotypes were treated as single units for association and clustering because of strong linkage in the cohort. Among roughly 400 genotyped donors of the cohort, an average of around 250,000 unique TCR beta nucleotide sequences was sequenced per donor, of which approximately 19% were non-productive.

The research as a whole found: A later genetic analysis associated a missense DCLRE1C variant with V-gene and J-gene trimming of TCR beta chains, and an independent cohort replicated the association. A later analysis reported that several top co-occurrence clusters appeared linked to parvovirus B19, influenza, CMV and Epstein-Barr virus. The cohort was sequenced for TCR beta chains only, and without alpha or paired-chain data the features that could be detected were limited. Compared with equally common non-associated chains, HLA-associated TCR beta chains in a later analysis were more clonally expanded and had lower generation probabilities. Roughly uniform sequencing depth across donors was assumed in presence/absence analyses, although this assumption may not hold. In vitro tests confirmed that a few of the cytomegalovirus-associated TCR beta chains recognize cytomegalovirus antigens. Most TCR sequences were observed very rarely across donors, whereas some public TCRs were present in many individuals. Because HLA typing was missing for some donors at each locus, association tests included only the typed subset. Specific HLA alleles were associated with about 17,000 TCR beta sequences at a false discovery rate of 0.05 in a later analysis. In an earlier analysis of roughly 500 of the donors, most TCR beta V segments appeared in productive rearrangements about 90% or about 30% of the time, broadly matching IMGT annotations. Because counts were too low, more than 15 rarely observed V segments, including chromosome 9 orphons, were excluded from the earlier analysis of 587 of the donors. A further reported finding was that TCR beta sequences accurately predicted the HLA-A and HLA-B alleles for most subjects in the first cohort. For the cohort, immune exposure information was limited to CMV serostatus. In a later genetic analysis, fewer N-insertions in productive TCRs were reported among donors in an Asian-associated ancestry cluster than the roughly 700-donor mean. In both the original and validation cohorts, the classifier was reported to diagnose cytomegalovirus status with high specificity and sensitivity. The authors suggested that the approach could potentially be extended to other disease states and immunological phenotypes. A cluster of highly shared sequence variants was judged likely to be a technical artifact of the sequencing pipeline. A later analysis found that most CMV-associated TCR beta chains appeared HLA-restricted, with HLA associations seemingly driven largely by CMV exposure. The study listed approximately 150 TCR beta chains as associated with cytomegalovirus. Assigning TCR associations to individual alleles was difficult when HLA alleles, especially DR and DQ, strongly co-occurred. A later analysis found that TCR association rates varied across HLA loci, with DRB1 alleles showing the most associated TCRs and HLA-C alleles the fewest. Correlated functional status among segregating V segments might be attributable to linkage disequilibrium, but an unknown experimental factor could not be ruled out.

The source of this sequence is a woman between 45 and 65 years old in good health and CMV-seropositive. The sample comprised PBMCs.

The DNA sequence follows: TGTGCCAGCAGTGCTAGCGGGGGAGGAGAAGATACGCAGTATTTT. Translated, this is CASSASGGGEDTQYF. Recombination connected TRBV6-4 to TRBJ2-3; TRBD2 matches 10 bases in the middle. Counted from cysteine to phenylalanine, this CDR3 has 15 amino acids. Only the CDR3 portion is preserved as DNA: 45 bases, with reading frame beginning at the first base. At the junction V is shortened by 4 bases and J by 5 bases; bases outside the gene matches: 6. Per the germline V gene, MRHNA is the CDR1 and SNTAGT is the CDR2.